This record covers a single T cell receptor beta chain. What this receptor recognizes is not known. No base quality values were provided; no much bigger clone lies one nucleotide off. The germline V gene (reference sequence) provides CDR1 SGHNT and CDR2 YYREEE. Including cysteine and phenylalanine, the CDR3 has 12 amino acids. Only the CDR3 part of the read is kept: 36 bases, read in frame from the first base. At the junction V is shortened by 7 bases and J by 2 bases, with 7 bases in between. Each collaborating institution followed its own protocols to collect whole blood in K2EDTA tubes. Collaborator samples were shipped for TCRbeta analysis as frozen whole blood, isolated PBMCs, or DNA extracted from either sample type. TCRbeta CDR3 regions were amplified from genomic DNA using the immunoSEQ Assay, a bias-controlled multiplex PCR. The paper's processing steps were these. The number of nucleated cells in each sample was estimated from the amplification of reference gene primers within the assay. To quantify the absolute abundance of each unique TCRbeta CDR3 rearrangement, sequence reads were collapsed and filtered. For each sample, productive Simpson clonality was calculated by taking the square root of Simpson's diversity index across productive rearrangements. The immuneACCESS repertoire file appears here via TCRdb, limited to in-frame rearrangements. These files lack a portion of the clones; in checked studies, under half of the deficit traces to unresolved V genes, and the cause of the others is not known. Clonal size and the V and J genes are those of that table, whereas D and trimming came from the DNA. For this sample the table gives over 90,000 clones, of which roughly nine tenths were detected only once. The ten largest clones represent about 5.2% of the sample.

This sample is part of a study of blood T cell repertoires in COVID-19 (dated by TCRdb to the early 2020s). A note on the overall study: The collaborator samples originated in the United States, Italy and Spain and spanned the acute and convalescent phases of COVID-19. The prospective study material was composed of cDNA or gDNA derived from T cells, B-cell-depleted T cells, or PBMCs. Deeply sampled blood TCRbeta repertoires from subjects exposed to, actively infected with, or recovered from COVID-19 were included in the dataset. The repertoires were released in a freely available public database meant as a resource for research on the immune response to SARS-CoV-2. The samples were drawn from the first 160 participants of the ongoing ImmuneRACE study and from more than 1,000 subjects provided by 6 global collaborators. Nearly every sample came with metadata listing a de-identified subject ID, COVID-19 status, age in years and sex. Where available, HLA class I and class II types were obtained from metadata supplied by the sample provider rather than from assay-based typing. Beyond this particular receptor, the publication reports: The amount of clinical and demographic metadata varied by source and participant and was provided uncurated.

The sequence joins TRBV5-4 to TRBJ2-1; the D gene remains uncertain. The sample consisted of peripheral blood. This receptor was taken from a man aged 50-60 years with acute or convalescent COVID-19. The CDR3 has the sequence CASGSTYNEQFF. The bases read TGTGCCAGCGGCAGTACCTACAATGAGCAGTTCTTC.